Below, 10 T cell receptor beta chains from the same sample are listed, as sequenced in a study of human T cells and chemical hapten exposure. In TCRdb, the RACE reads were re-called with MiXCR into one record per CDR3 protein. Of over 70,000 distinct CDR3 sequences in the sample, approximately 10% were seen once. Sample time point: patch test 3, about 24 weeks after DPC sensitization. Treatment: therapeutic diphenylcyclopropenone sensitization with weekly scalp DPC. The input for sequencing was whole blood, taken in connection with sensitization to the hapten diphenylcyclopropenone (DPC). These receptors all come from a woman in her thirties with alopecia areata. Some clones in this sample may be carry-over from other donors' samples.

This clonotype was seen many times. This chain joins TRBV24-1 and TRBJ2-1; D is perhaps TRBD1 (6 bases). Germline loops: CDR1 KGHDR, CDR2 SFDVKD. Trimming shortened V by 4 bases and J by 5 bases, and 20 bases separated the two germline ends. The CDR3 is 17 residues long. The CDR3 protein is CATSDTPTGPFHNEQFF. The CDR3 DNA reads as TGTGCCACCAGTGACACCCCAACAGGGCCCTTCCACAATGAGCAGTTCTTC.

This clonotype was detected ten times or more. The CDR3 loop reads CASSLYAGQGIGYTF. In nucleotides, the CDR3 is TGTGCCAGCAGCCTTTACGCAGGACAGGGAATTGGCTACACCTTC. This rearrangement joins TRBV4-2 to TRBJ1-2, with 8 nucleotides matching TRBD1. Germline CDR1 is LGHNA and CDR2 is YNFKEQ. Trimming removed 4 bases from V and 7 bases from J; junction bases left unmatched: 11. CDR3 length equals 15 residues.

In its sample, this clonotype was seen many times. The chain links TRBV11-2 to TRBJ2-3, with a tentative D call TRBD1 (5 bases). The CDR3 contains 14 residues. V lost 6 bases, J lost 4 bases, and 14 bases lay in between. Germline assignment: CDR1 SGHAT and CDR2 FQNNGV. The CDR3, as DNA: TGTGCCAGCAGTGCCGACAGAAACTCAGATACGCAGTATTTT. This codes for CASSADRNSDTQYF.

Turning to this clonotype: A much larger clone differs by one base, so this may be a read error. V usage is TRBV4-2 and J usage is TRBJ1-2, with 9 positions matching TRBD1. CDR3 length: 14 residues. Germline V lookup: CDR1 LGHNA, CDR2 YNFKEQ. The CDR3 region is CVSTLTGGHYGYTF. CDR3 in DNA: TGTGTCAGCACCCTCACAGGGGGCCACTATGGCTACACCTTC.

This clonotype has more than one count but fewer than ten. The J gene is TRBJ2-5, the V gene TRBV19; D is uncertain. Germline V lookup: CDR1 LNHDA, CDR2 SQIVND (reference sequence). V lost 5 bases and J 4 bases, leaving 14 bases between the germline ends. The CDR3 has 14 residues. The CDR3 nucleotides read TGTGCCAGTAGTCCCAATCCCGCTGGAGAGACCCAGTACTTC. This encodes CASSPNPAGETQYF. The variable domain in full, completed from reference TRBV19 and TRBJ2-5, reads DGGITQSPKYLFRKEGQNVTLSCEQNLNHDAMYWYRQDPGQGLRLIYYSQIVNDFQKGDIAEGYSVSREKKESFPLTVTSAQKNPTAFYLCASSPNPAGETQYFGPGTRLLVL.

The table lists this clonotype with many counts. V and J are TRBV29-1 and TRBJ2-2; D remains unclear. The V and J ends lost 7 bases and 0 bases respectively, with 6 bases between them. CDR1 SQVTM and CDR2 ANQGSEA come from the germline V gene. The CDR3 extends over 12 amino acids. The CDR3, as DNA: TGCAGCGCCCAGTCGAACACCGGGGAGCTGTTTTTT. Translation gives CSAQSNTGELFF.

CDR3 bases: TGTGCCAGCAGTTACGCCGGGACTAGTACACGCGAGCAGTACTTC. Its protein is CASSYAGTSTREQYF. V usage is TRBV6-2 or TRBV6-3 and J usage is TRBJ2-7; 8 positions match TRBD2. With V trimmed by 2 bases and J by 6 bases, 9 bases remained unmatched. The CDR3 is made up of 15 amino acids. The germline CDR1 and CDR2 sequences are MNHEY and SVGEGT.

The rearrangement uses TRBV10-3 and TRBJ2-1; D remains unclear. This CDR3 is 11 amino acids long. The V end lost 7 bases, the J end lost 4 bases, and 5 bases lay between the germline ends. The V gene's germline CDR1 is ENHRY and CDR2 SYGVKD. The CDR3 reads CAITDYNEQFF. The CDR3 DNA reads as TGTGCCATCACAGATTACAATGAGCAGTTCTTC.

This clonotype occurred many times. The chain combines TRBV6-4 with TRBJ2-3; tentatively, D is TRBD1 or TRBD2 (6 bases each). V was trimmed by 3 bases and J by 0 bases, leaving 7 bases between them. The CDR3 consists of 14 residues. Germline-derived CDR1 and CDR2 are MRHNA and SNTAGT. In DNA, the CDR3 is TGTGCCAGCAGTGAGGGGGGCAGCACAGATACGCAGTATTTT. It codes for CASSEGGSTDTQYF.

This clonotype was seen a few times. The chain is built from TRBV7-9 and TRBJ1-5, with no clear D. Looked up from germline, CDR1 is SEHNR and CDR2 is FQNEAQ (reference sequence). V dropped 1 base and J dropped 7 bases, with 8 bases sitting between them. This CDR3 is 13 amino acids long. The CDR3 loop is CASSLVANQPQHF. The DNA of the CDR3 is TGTGCCAGCAGCTTAGTCGCCAACCAGCCCCAGCATTTT.